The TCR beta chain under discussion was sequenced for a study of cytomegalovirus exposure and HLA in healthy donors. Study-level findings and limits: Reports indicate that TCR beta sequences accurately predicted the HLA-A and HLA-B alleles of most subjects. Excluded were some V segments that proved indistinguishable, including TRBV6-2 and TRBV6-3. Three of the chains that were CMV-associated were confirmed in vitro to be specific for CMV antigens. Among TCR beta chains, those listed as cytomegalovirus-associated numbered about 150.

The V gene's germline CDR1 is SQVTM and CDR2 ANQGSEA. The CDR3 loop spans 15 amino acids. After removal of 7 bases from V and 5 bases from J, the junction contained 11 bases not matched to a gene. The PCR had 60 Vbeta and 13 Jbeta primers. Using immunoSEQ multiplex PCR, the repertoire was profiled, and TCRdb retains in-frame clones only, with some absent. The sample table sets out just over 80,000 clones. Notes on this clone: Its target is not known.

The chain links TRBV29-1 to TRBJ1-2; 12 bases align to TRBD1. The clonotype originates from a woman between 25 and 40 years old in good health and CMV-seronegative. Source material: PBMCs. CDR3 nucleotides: TGCAGCGCCAGAATCCGGGACAGGGGGCTATATGGCTACACCTTC. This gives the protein CSARIRDRGLYGYTF.